A single sample gave rise to the 6 T cell receptor beta chains below, sequenced in a study of T cell repertoires in cytomegalovirus infection. TCRdb used MiXCR to reprocess the reads, holding one entry per CDR3 protein. Found here are about 180,000 distinct CDR3 sequences, about an eighth of them singletons; the top ten hold 25% to 30%. The material sequenced was PBMCs. Every receptor here comes from a human donor in good health (CMV status not recorded). Some clones in this sample may be carry-over from other donors' samples.

V usage is TRBV20-1 and J usage is TRBJ1-5, with D hard to call. Trimming removed 7 bases at V and 5 bases at J, with 30 bases between. This CDR3 has 18 residues. Germline V gives CDR1 DFQATT, CDR2 SNEGSKA (reference sequence). Here the CDR3 DNA reads TGCAGTGTCTCGGCCCGGGGAGGTCCTCAATCCGGTCATCAGCCCCAGCATTTT. This codes for CSVSARGGPQSGHQPQHF.

This clonotype has more than one count but fewer than ten. The chain is built from TRBV7-9 and TRBJ2-7; 8 nucleotides agree with TRBD1. Germline assignment: CDR1 SEHNR and CDR2 FQNEAQ (reference sequence). Trimming cost V 5 bases and J 3 bases; bases outside gene matches: 9. This CDR3 is 15 amino acids long. In DNA form, the CDR3 reads TGTGCCAGCAGCCGCCCGACAGGGGAAGGCTACGAGCAGTACTTC. Encoded protein: CASSRPTGEGYEQYF.

The chain links TRBV5-4 to TRBJ1-1; D call uncertain. V lost 0 bases and J 1 base, leaving 7 bases between the germline ends. The CDR3 runs to 14 residues. Germline V lookup: CDR1 SGHNT, CDR2 YYREEE (reference sequence). In DNA form, the CDR3 reads TGTGCCAGCAGCTTGGGGTCGCGGAACACTGAAGCTTTCTTT. Translated: CASSLGSRNTEAFF.

This clonotype was picked up many times. The rearrangement links TRBV7-2 to TRBJ1-2; D ambiguous. Germline V gives CDR1 SGHTA, CDR2 FQGNSA. The CDR3 runs to 13 residues. The V end was cut by 1 base, the J end by 7 bases, with 10 bases between. The DNA for the CDR3 is TGTGCCAGCAGCTTAGACCCTCTTGCTGGCTACACCTTC. Translated, it gives CASSLDPLAGYTF.

The chain uses TRBV7-9 and TRBJ1-1; the D gene is possibly TRBD1 (6 bases). This CDR3 region has 14 residues. Trimming stripped 1 base from V and 4 bases from J, with 10 bases between. Germline V gene sequence: CDR1 SEHNR, CDR2 FQNEAQ (reference sequence). The CDR3 region has the DNA TGTGCCAGCAGCTTAGGGGGGCGATTCACTGAAGCTTTCTTT. This sequence encodes CASSLGGRFTEAFF.

The sample holds a few counts of this clonotype. This chain connects TRBV2 to TRBJ2-1, with D possibly TRBD2 on 5 matching bases. Germline CDR1 is SNHLY and CDR2 is FYNNEI. The CDR3 has 17 amino acids. With 2 bases removed from V and 0 bases from J, the gap between germline ends came to 14 bases. The DNA for the CDR3 is TGTGCCAGCAGTGAAAGGACCCCAGCGGCCTCCTACAATGAGCAGTTCTTC. Amino acids: CASSERTPAASYNEQFF.